This T cell receptor (beta chain) was retrieved from a study of cytomegalovirus exposure and HLA in healthy donors. The junction had 14 bases not matched to a gene; V was cut back by 7 bases and J by 11 bases. The CDR3 has 14 residues. CDR1 is LNHDA and CDR2 is SQIVND in the germline V gene (reference sequence). Primers: 60 Vbeta forward and 13 Jbeta reverse. Some clones are missing from TCRdb's copy, which holds only in-frame ones; the method was immunoSEQ multiplex PCR. The sample holds under 150,000 clones; approximately 78% are singletons and the top ten take roughly 2.7%. The sample comprised PBMCs. V usage is TRBV19 and J usage is TRBJ1-1; 9 nucleotides agree with TRBD1. The TCR sequence derives from a human donor in good health. The CDR3 loop reads CASINRDRAPGAFF. The CDR3 coding sequence is TGTGCCAGTATTAACCGGGACAGGGCTCCCGGGGCTTTCTTT.